Following are 18 T cell receptor beta chains from one sample sequenced in a study of cytomegalovirus exposure and HLA in healthy donors. PCR used 60 Vbeta primers and 13 Jbeta primers. This table comes from immunoSEQ multiplex PCR, and its TCRdb copy is limited to in-frame clones, with some not included. The sample records under 200,000 clones, about four fifths being singletons. The specimen was PBMCs. The receptor source for this set is a boy younger than 18 in good health and CMV-seronegative.

The chain links TRBV15 to TRBJ1-4; D gene ambiguous. CDR3 length: 13 amino acids. Germline V gene lookup returns CDR1 LNHNV and CDR2 YYDKDF (reference sequence). Trimming shortened V by 5 bases and J by 5 bases, and 9 bases separated the two germline ends. CDR3 sequence: CATSARLNEKLFF. CDR3 DNA: TGTGCCACCAGCGCCAGATTAAATGAAAAACTGTTTTTT.

CDR3 in amino acids: CASSELAANTGELFF. The CDR3 bases are TGTGCCAGCAGTGAATTGGCAGCGAACACCGGGGAGCTGTTTTTT. This sequence joins TRBV25-1 and TRBJ2-2; unclear D gene. V was cut by 1 base and J by 0 bases, with 6 bases left in between. The CDR3 is 15 amino acids. Germline CDR1 MGHDK, CDR2 SYGVNS.

The chain carries TRBV5-4 and TRBJ2-7; tentative D call: TRBD2 (5 bases). The V gene's germline CDR1 is SGHNT and CDR2 YYREEE (reference sequence). V was cut by 1 base and J by 2 bases, with 7 bases left in between. This CDR3 is 13 amino acids long. The CDR3 is CASSLKGAYEQYF. As DNA, the CDR3 is TGTGCCAGCAGCTTGAAGGGAGCCTACGAGCAGTACTTC.

V and J are TRBV28 and TRBJ2-7, with a weak D call TRBD2 (6 bases). The germline gives CDR1 MDHEN, CDR2 SYDVKM. V was clipped by 3 bases and J by 3 bases, with 15 bases between them. The CDR3 is 15 amino acids. The CDR3 nucleotides are TGTGCCAGCAGTTTGGGGGGTCCCCTAATCTACGAGCAGTACTTC. Translation gives CASSLGGPLIYEQYF.

This clone was observed a few times. V and J are TRBV7-8 and TRBJ2-7; 8 positions agree with TRBD1. The CDR3 extends over 17 amino acids. Germline V gives CDR1 SGHVS, CDR2 FQNEAQ. V shed 1 base, J shed 0 bases, and the junction held 8 bases outside the gene matches. CDR3 sequence: CASSLGGQGVHSYEQYF. The CDR3 coding sequence is TGTGCCAGCAGCTTAGGTGGACAGGGAGTACACTCCTACGAGCAGTACTTC.

The chain couples TRBV21-1 to TRBJ2-2; TRBD1 is the table's D call and was not checked against the DNA. TRBV21-1 is a pseudogene. This CDR3 is built from 16 residues. CDR3: CASSLTGPSVHGELFF. The CDR3, as DNA: TGTGCCAGCAGTTTAACAGGTCCAAGTGTACACGGGGAGCTGTTTTTT.

The chain links TRBV5-5 to TRBJ1-6, with D unresolved. V lost 1 base to trimming and J lost 7 bases, with 12 bases between them. There are 15 residues in the CDR3. The germline gives CDR1 SGHKS, CDR2 YYEKEE (reference sequence). CDR3 sequence: CASSLYNRINSPLHF. CDR3 nucleotide sequence: TGTGCCAGCAGCTTGTATAACAGAATCAATTCACCCCTCCACTTT.

The CDR3 loop reads CASRGANTGELFF. The CDR3 bases are TGTGCCTCCCGGGGGGCTAACACCGGGGAGCTGTTTTTT. The rearrangement uses TRBV9 and TRBJ2-2; tentatively, D is TRBD2 (7 bases). V was shortened by 10 bases and J by 2 bases, with 12 bases between the two germline ends. The CDR3 is 13 amino acids. Germline lookup yields CDR1 SGDLS and CDR2 YYNGEE. Full variable domain (missing parts from reference TRBV9 and TRBJ2-2): DSGVTQTPKHLITATGQRVTLRCSPRSGDLSVYWYQQSLDQGLQFLIQYYNGEERAKGNILERFSAQQFPDLHSELNLSSLELGDSALYFCASRGANTGELFFGEGSRLTVL.

V is TRBV7-2 and J is TRBJ2-1; 8 bases align to TRBD1. The V and J ends lost 1 base and 4 bases, in that order; junction bases with no gene match: 9. There are 17 residues in the CDR3. Germline-derived CDR1 and CDR2 are SGHTA and FQGNSA. Written as DNA, the CDR3 is TGTGCCAGCAGCTTAGTAGGTATGGACAGGGAATACAATGAGCAGTTCTTC. Its translation: CASSLVGMDREYNEQFF. Full variable domain (remainder filled in from reference TRBV7-2 and TRBJ2-1): GAGVSQSPSNKVTEKGKDVELRCDPISGHTALYWYRQSLGQGLEFLIYFQGNSAPDKSGLPSDRFSAERTGGSVSTLTIQRTQQEDSAVYLCASSLVGMDREYNEQFFGPGTRLTVL.

The gene calls are TRBV4-1 and TRBJ2-7, with TRBD1 matching 8 bases. The germline V gene encodes CDR1 MGHRA and CDR2 YSYEKL. V shed 4 bases and J 3 bases; nucleotides not matched to a gene: 8. CDR3 length: 15 residues. The DNA for the CDR3 is TGCGCCAGCAGCCTTCAGGGACAGGCTCTCTACGAGCAGTACTTC. It translates to CASSLQGQALYEQYF.

The chain combines TRBV9 with TRBJ2-1; 7 nucleotides line up with TRBD2. Unmatched junction bases numbered 0, after V lost 7 bases and J lost 2 bases. Germline loops: CDR1 SGDLS, CDR2 YYNGEE. This CDR3 contains 12 residues. CDR3 DNA sequence: TGTGCCAGCGGGGGGGCCTACAATGAGCAGTTCTTC. As protein: CASGGAYNEQFF. Using reference TRBV9 and TRBJ2-1 for the parts outside the CDR3, the full variable domain is DSGVTQTPKHLITATGQRVTLRCSPRSGDLSVYWYQQSLDQGLQFLIQYYNGEERAKGNILERFSAQQFPDLHSELNLSSLELGDSALYFCASGGAYNEQFFGPGTRLTVL.

This clone was counted a few times. The chain is built from TRBV6-4 and TRBJ2-6, with D possibly being TRBD2 (5 bases). V shed 3 bases and J shed 3 bases, with 12 bases lying between them. Germline values: CDR1 MRHNA, CDR2 SNTAGT. The CDR3 loop spans 16 amino acids. CDR3 bases: TGTGCCAGCAGTGATAACGGGGAAGGTGGGGCCAACGTCCTGACTTTC. Translated: CASSDNGEGGANVLTF.

The chain uses TRBV6-1 and TRBJ2-7; TRBD2 might be the D (5 bases). This CDR3 region has 15 residues. CDR1 is MNHNS, CDR2 SASEGT, per germline. The ends were cut back, 2 bases at V and 9 bases at J, with 20 bases in the middle. The CDR3 DNA sequence: TGTGCCAGCAGTGAAATGTCATGGGAGTTCAACGGGCAGTACTTC. Residues: CASSEMSWEFNGQYF.

This chain connects TRBV5-4 to TRBJ2-7, with TRBD2 matching over 11 bases. Germline loops: CDR1 SGHNT, CDR2 YYREEE (reference sequence). The V segment lost 3 bases and the J segment 0 bases; nucleotides outside the gene matches: 2. This CDR3 contains 15 residues. The CDR3 bases are TGTGCCAGCAGCTCTACTAGCGGGGGCTCCTACGAGCAGTACTTC. It encodes CASSSTSGGSYEQYF. The full variable domain, completed using reference TRBV5-4 and TRBJ2-7, is ETGVTQSPTHLIKTRGQQVTLRCSSQSGHNTVSWYQQALGQGPQFIFQYYREEENGRGNFPPRFSGLQFPNYSSELNVNALELDDSALYLCASSSTSGGSYEQYFGPGTRLTVT.

The CDR3 protein is CASSHLGLASYNEQFF. For the CDR3, the DNA is TGCGCCAGCAGCCACTTGGGACTAGCGTCCTACAATGAGCAGTTCTTC. The V and J genes are TRBV4-1 and TRBJ2-1; 10 bases are shared with TRBD2. Germline V gene lookup returns CDR1 MGHRA and CDR2 YSYEKL. V lost 3 bases, J lost 1 base, and 3 bases stayed unmatched. The CDR3 is made up of 16 amino acids.

This chain links TRBV7-9 with TRBJ2-7, with a tentative D call TRBD1 (5 bases). Per the germline V gene, CDR1 is SEHNR and CDR2 is FQNEAQ (reference sequence). The ends were cut back, 5 bases at V and 6 bases at J, with 8 bases in the middle. There are 11 residues in the CDR3. The CDR3 sequence: CASSQGPEQYF. As DNA, the CDR3 is TGTGCCAGCAGCCAGGGTCCCGAGCAGTACTTC. The whole variable domain, remainder taken from reference TRBV7-9 and TRBJ2-7, is DTGVSQNPRHKITKRGQNVTFRCDPISEHNRLYWYRQTLGQGPEFLTYFQNEAQLEKSRLLSDRFSAERPKGSFSTLEIQRTEQGDSAMYLCASSQGPEQYFGPGTRLTVT.

The chain is built from TRBV18 and TRBJ2-1; 7 bases are a match to TRBD1. This CDR3 region has 16 residues. Germline CDR1 is KGHSH and CDR2 is LQKENI. V lost 6 bases, J lost 2 bases, and 10 bases stayed unmatched. The CDR3 DNA follows: TGTGCCAGCTCCTCTGCACAGGGGCCCCCCTACAATGAGCAGTTCTTC. It specifies CASSSAQGPPYNEQFF.

The J gene is TRBJ2-7, the V gene TRBV7-9; a weak D match, TRBD2 (6 bases). V gave up 5 bases and J gave up 5 bases, with 13 bases separating them. The germline CDR1 and CDR2 sequences are SEHNR and FQNEAQ (reference sequence). This CDR3 has 13 amino acids. CDR3 region: CASSPGLFDEQYF. CDR3 nucleotide sequence: TGTGCCAGCAGCCCTGGACTATTTGACGAGCAGTACTTC.